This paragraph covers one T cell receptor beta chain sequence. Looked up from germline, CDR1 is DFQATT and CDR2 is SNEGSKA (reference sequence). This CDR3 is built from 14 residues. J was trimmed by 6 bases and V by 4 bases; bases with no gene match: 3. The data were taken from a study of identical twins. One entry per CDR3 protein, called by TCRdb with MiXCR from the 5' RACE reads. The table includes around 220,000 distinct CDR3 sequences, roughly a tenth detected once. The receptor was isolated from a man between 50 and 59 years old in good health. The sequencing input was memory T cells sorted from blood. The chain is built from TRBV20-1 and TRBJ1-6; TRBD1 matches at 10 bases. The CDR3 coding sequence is TGCAGTGCTATGGGACAGGGGTCTAATTCACCCCTCCACTTT. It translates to CSAMGQGSNSPLHF.